The source of this T cell receptor (beta chain) is a study of vaccination effects on CD4 cells after COVID-19. V lost 4 bases and J lost 0; bases outside the gene matches: 5. The CDR3 runs to 16 residues. Germline assignment: CDR1 KGHSH and CDR2 LQKENI. This table comes from immunoSEQ multiplex PCR, and its TCRdb copy is limited to in-frame clones, with some not included. In the table there are over 60,000 clones, approximately 76% of which are singletons. Turning to this clone: Antigen: not known.

With the ViraFEST assay, the study expanded antigen-specific CD4+ T cells using viral peptide pools, then sequenced them. Researchers isolated CD4+ T cells once approximately ten days of culture had elapsed. Vaccine recipients lacked prior SARS-CoV-2 infection and had negative nucleocapsid antibodies. This specimen consisted of CD4+ T cells from PBMCs cultured with HCoV-NL63 spike peptides, obtained before COVID-19 vaccination. The sequence derives from a human donor who received a COVID-19 vaccine. V usage is TRBV18 and J usage is TRBJ1-3, with TRBD1 identical over 8 bases. Here the CDR3 DNA reads TGTGCCAGCTCACGGACGACAGGGGCCTCTGGAAACACCATATATTTT. It translates to CASSRTTGASGNTIYF.